This T cell receptor beta chain was identified during a study of quantifying T cell responses using KT2 cells. Study at large: TCR alpha and beta constant-region primers primed reverse transcription of RNA. The T4 ligation step was estimated to exceed 9% efficiency under optimum conditions.

The CDR3 consists of 17 residues. The germline gives CDR1 PRHDT, CDR2 FYEKMQ (reference sequence). J was trimmed by 0 bases and V by 5 bases; bases with no gene match: 4. The sample holds many counts of this clonotype. Each cDNA got a UMI-containing oligo ligated at its 3' end. The first PCR ran about 4 cycles with an equimolar RC1.1 and RC1.2 beta primer mix. TCRdb passed the UMI-ligation and nested PCR reads through MiXCR, listing each CDR3 protein once. Among tens of thousands of distinct CDR3 sequences listed, over 9% were seen once. This sequence was found in a human donor. The V call is TRBV13, the J call TRBJ2-3; 14 bases fit TRBD2. The specimen was PBMCs spiked with cells of the T cell clone KT2. The CDR3: CASSPRTSGRSTDTQYF. CDR3 nucleotides: TGTGCCAGCAGCCCCCGGACTAGCGGGAGGAGCACAGATACGCAGTATTTT.